The 21 T cell receptor beta chains below all came from one sample that was sequenced in a study of brain T cells in children with intractable seizures. Sequencing was performed with immunoSEQ multiplex PCR; in TCRdb, only in-frame clones are kept and a portion is missing. The table shows about 110,000 clones, with around 94% occurring only once. The sample in question was peripheral blood, obtained at surgery. Receptors were obtained from a boy under two years old with hemimegalencephaly and intractable seizures.

This clone was counted between two and nine times. The chain recombines TRBV25-1 with TRBJ1-4, with D perhaps matching TRBD1 (5 bases). Germline CDR1 is MGHDK and CDR2 is SYGVNS. This CDR3 contains 13 residues. Trimming stripped 8 bases from V and 0 bases from J, with 7 bases between. The CDR3 sequence: CASGGPTNEKLFF. The CDR3 bases are TGTGCCAGCGGGGGACCAACTAATGAAAAACTGTTTTTT.

This chain links TRBV6-6 with TRBJ1-5; tentatively, D is TRBD1 (6 bases). The germline V and J ends were trimmed by 5 bases and 2 bases, with 10 bases remaining between them. The germline CDR1 and CDR2 sequences are MNHNY and SVGAGI (reference sequence). The CDR3 loop spans 14 amino acids. CDR3 sequence: CASSPRGGNQPQHF. The CDR3 DNA follows: TGTGCCAGCAGTCCCAGGGGTGGCAATCAGCCCCAGCATTTT.

The J gene is TRBJ1-3, the V gene TRBV6-5; no definite D call. Trimming cost V 6 bases and J 0 bases, with 12 bases left between them. This CDR3 is built from 15 residues. Germline V lookup: CDR1 MNHEY, CDR2 SVGAGI. The CDR3 spells CASRGSSRSGNTIYF. Here the CDR3 DNA reads TGTGCCAGCAGGGGGTCATCGCGCTCTGGAAACACCATATATTTT.

V and J are TRBV7-2 and TRBJ1-4; maybe TRBD1 (6 bases). This CDR3 contains 16 residues. Germline values: CDR1 SGHTA, CDR2 FQGNSA. V lost 5 bases and J 7 bases, leaving 20 bases between the germline ends. The CDR3 DNA is TGTGCCAGCAGCATCCGGGACACACTACTTACTGAAAAACTGTTTTTT. It specifies CASSIRDTLLTEKLFF.

The chain has TRBV9 and TRBJ2-3, with D unresolved. The ends were cut back, 2 bases at V and 6 bases at J, with 13 bases in the middle. Germline V CDR1 and CDR2: SGDLS, YYNGEE. There are 14 residues in the CDR3. The CDR3 DNA is TGTGCCAGCAGCGTCCGCCCGGGCCCCGATACGCAGTATTTT. Amino acid sequence: CASSVRPGPDTQYF.

The gene calls are TRBV4-3 and TRBJ2-5; the match to TRBD1 covers 11 bases. V lost 0 bases and J lost 5; bases outside the gene matches: 11. Germline-derived CDR1 and CDR2 are LGHNA and YSLEER. This CDR3 comprises 18 residues. The DNA of the CDR3 is TGCGCCAGCAGCCAAGATAATCGCCCGGGACAGGGGGTCGAGACCCAGTACTTC. Translating gives CASSQDNRPGQGVETQYF.

The chain is built from TRBV6-6 and TRBJ1-5; 8 bases align to TRBD1. The CDR3 is made up of 15 amino acids. Germline V CDR1 and CDR2: MNHNY, SVGAGI (reference sequence). V shed 4 bases and J 3 bases; nucleotides not matched to a gene: 5. CDR3 amino acids: CASSSQGGNNQPQHF. CDR3 DNA sequence: TGTGCCAGCAGTTCACAGGGGGGGAACAATCAGCCCCAGCATTTT.

This clone was seen only once. Other nucleotide sequences in the sample specify the same CDR3. The chain has TRBV9 and TRBJ2-3; tentatively, D is TRBD2 (5 bases). The CDR3 covers 15 residues. CDR1 is SGDLS, CDR2 YYNGEE, per germline. V was clipped by 0 bases and J by 2 bases, with 10 bases between them. CDR3 amino acids: CASSVGLASTDTQYF. CDR3 in DNA: TGTGCCAGCAGCGTAGGATTAGCGTCCACAGATACGCAGTATTTT.

V is TRBV27 and J is TRBJ1-2, with 7 bases lining up with TRBD1. The length of the CDR3 is 20 residues. The V segment lost 6 bases and the J segment 0 bases; nucleotides outside the gene matches: 22. CDR1 MNHEY and CDR2 SMNVEV come from the germline V gene (reference sequence). CDR3 in DNA: TGTGCCAGCAGCTCCTATTATAGCGCCGGGACAGTGACTACTAACTATGGCTACACCTTC. It specifies CASSSYYSAGTVTTNYGYTF.

This chain uses TRBV4-2 with TRBJ2-7, with D perhaps matching TRBD2 (6 bases). This CDR3 has 17 residues. Trimming removed 3 bases from V and 2 bases from J, with 20 bases in between. Germline CDR1 is LGHNA and CDR2 is YNFKEQ. The CDR3 here is CASSHSLGPSDTYEQYF. CDR3 coding DNA: TGTGCCAGCAGCCACTCCCTCGGGCCTAGCGACACCTACGAGCAGTACTTC.

The J gene is TRBJ2-1, the V gene TRBV10-3; 10 bases are shared with TRBD1. Germline assignment: CDR1 ENHRY and CDR2 SYGVKD. J lost 4 bases, V lost 6 bases, and 9 bases had no gene match. The CDR3 is 16 residues long. CDR3 sequence: CAIRGTGALAYNEQFF. The CDR3 bases are TGTGCCATCAGAGGGACAGGGGCGCTAGCTTACAATGAGCAGTTCTTC.

The rearrangement links TRBV28 to TRBJ1-5; D is unclear. The V gene's germline CDR1 is MDHEN and CDR2 SYDVKM. Between the trimmed V and J ends, which lost 7 bases and 1 base, there was a span of 11 bases. CDR3 size: 14 residues. CDR3 loop: CASTGPKSNQPQHF. The CDR3 DNA is TGTGCCAGCACGGGTCCTAAGAGCAATCAGCCCCAGCATTTT.

This clone appeared a few times. The chain recombines TRBV28 with TRBJ1-1; TRBD1 matches 7 bases. The germline gives CDR1 MDHEN, CDR2 SYDVKM. The CDR3 has 16 residues. J gave up 1 base and V 3 bases, and 8 bases lay outside the gene matches. CDR3 amino acids: CASSFPPGQRNTEAFF. In nucleotides, the CDR3 is TGTGCCAGCAGTTTCCCGCCGGGACAGAGGAACACTGAAGCTTTCTTT.

V gene TRBV12-3 or TRBV12-4 combines with J gene TRBJ2-7, with TRBD2 as a possible D gene (6 bases). This CDR3 comprises 13 residues. V lost 2 bases to trimming and J lost 6 bases, with 11 bases between them. CDR3 loop: CASSLRASAEQYF. The DNA for the CDR3 is TGTGCCAGCAGTTTACGCGCTAGCGCCGAGCAGTACTTC.

This clone is a singleton in its sample. The chain couples TRBV11-2 to TRBJ2-1; D perhaps matches TRBD1 (5 bases). This CDR3 has 15 residues. CDR1 and CDR2 from the germline V gene are SGHAT and FQNNGV. V shed 6 bases and J shed 6 bases, with 18 bases lying between them. The CDR3 DNA sequence: TGTGCCAGCAGGTTAACGGCAGGGTTAGGCAATGAGCAGTTCTTC. This encodes CASRLTAGLGNEQFF.

The chain joins TRBV18 to TRBJ2-1, with 7 bases matching TRBD1. This CDR3 is 18 amino acids long. Trimming removed 5 bases from V and 4 bases from J; junction bases left unmatched: 17. Germline values: CDR1 KGHSH, CDR2 LQKENI. The CDR3 DNA follows: TGTGCCAGCTCATCTTTTTCTACCGGGACAGCACGATACAATGAGCAGTTCTTC. This sequence encodes CASSSFSTGTARYNEQFF.

This clone was detected once. The chain carries TRBV28 and TRBJ2-5; 12 bases match TRBD2. CDR3 length equals 22 residues. CDR1 and CDR2 (germline): MDHEN, SYDVKM. V trimming: 5 bases; J trimming: 4 bases; junction bases outside the gene matches: 26. CDR3 coding DNA: TGTGCCAGCAGTCCTCGCCTCACCCTAGCGGGAGGGCCGAGTATGTTGGGAGAGACCCAGTACTTC. Its protein is CASSPRLTLAGGPSMLGETQYF.

The chain employs TRBV18 and TRBJ2-5; D may correspond to TRBD1 or TRBD2 (5 bases each). The V and J ends lost 5 bases and 5 bases respectively, with 9 bases between them. This CDR3 has 12 amino acids. The germline V gene encodes CDR1 KGHSH and CDR2 LQKENI. Here the CDR3 reads CASSLGVETQYF. As DNA, the CDR3 is TGTGCCAGCTCATTGGGGGTCGAGACCCAGTACTTC.

The chain employs TRBV6-6 and TRBJ2-5; the D gene is possibly TRBD2 (7 bases). Trimming cost V 2 bases and J 6 bases, with 19 bases left between them. The V gene's germline CDR1 is MNHNY and CDR2 SVGAGI (reference sequence). This CDR3 region has 16 residues. CDR3 nucleotides: TGTGCCAGCAGTTACCGCGTAGGGGGGGCTGGGAAGACCCAGTACTTC. Amino acids: CASSYRVGGAGKTQYF.

A single count supports this clone. This chain uses TRBV28 with TRBJ2-7, with D tentatively TRBD1 (5 bases). The CDR3 runs to 14 residues. Germline CDR1 and CDR2: MDHEN and SYDVKM. V gave up 6 bases and J gave up 2 bases, with 14 bases separating them. CDR3 coding DNA: TGTGCCAGCAGCCCGATGACAGTTCCCTACGAGCAGTACTTC. Translating it yields CASSPMTVPYEQYF.

This rearrangement joins TRBV5-1 to TRBJ2-2; a weak D match, TRBD2 (5 bases). Between the trimmed V and J ends, which lost 0 bases and 5 bases, there was a span of 11 bases. CDR1 and CDR2 from the germline V gene are SGHRS and YFSETQ. This CDR3 spans 15 amino acids. CDR3 in DNA: TGCGCCAGCAGCTTGGTGTGGGAGAGGACCGGGGAGCTGTTTTTT. It is translated as CASSLVWERTGELFF.